These 12 T cell receptor beta chains originate from one sample sequenced in a study of cytomegalovirus exposure and HLA in healthy donors. TCRdb keeps only in-frame clones here, not all; method: immunoSEQ multiplex PCR. The sample lists 120,000 to 150,000 clones; 87% were seen once. Sequenced material: PBMCs. The receptors shown here come from a young man in good health and CMV-seropositive.

The chain uses TRBV4-2 and TRBJ2-1; D is unresolved. Trimming shortened V by 8 bases and J by 7 bases, and 6 bases separated the two germline ends. CDR1 is LGHNA, CDR2 YNFKEQ, per germline. The CDR3 has 10 residues. The CDR3 reads CASGENEQFF. The DNA of the CDR3 is TGTGCCAGCGGAGAAAATGAGCAGTTCTTC.

V and J are TRBV6-6 and TRBJ1-5; D not certain. V was shortened by 5 bases and J by 7 bases, with 15 bases between the two germline ends. In germline, CDR1 is MNHNY, CDR2 SVGAGI (reference sequence). This CDR3 contains 14 residues. CDR3 sequence reads: CASSPAVHSQPQHF. CDR3 DNA: TGTGCCAGCAGTCCTGCGGTCCACTCACAGCCCCAGCATTTT.

The rearrangement links TRBV28 to TRBJ1-2, with D maybe TRBD1 (5 bases). Germline values: CDR1 MDHEN, CDR2 SYDVKM. The CDR3 is 13 amino acids. V was trimmed by 6 bases and J by 8 bases, leaving 16 bases between them. This chain's CDR3 is CASRPGGRTGYTF. CDR3 nucleotide sequence: TGTGCCAGCAGGCCTGGGGGGAGGACCGGCTACACCTTC.

This clone was seen more than once but under ten times. The gene calls are TRBV7-3 and TRBJ1-1, with 9 bases matching TRBD1. CDR1 is SGHTA, CDR2 FQGTGA, per germline. J lost 3 bases, V lost 4 bases, and 12 bases had no gene match. There are 17 residues in the CDR3. CDR3 sequence: CASSSRQGDHEDTEAFF. CDR3 DNA sequence: TGTGCCAGCAGCTCCCGACAGGGGGACCATGAAGACACTGAAGCTTTCTTT.

The CDR3 nucleotides are TGTGCCGTGCTATTATGGGGACAGGGGAGCACTGAAGCTTTCTTT. This translates into CAVLLWGQGSTEAFF. The chain is built from TRBV7-6 and TRBJ1-1; TRBD1 aligns across 10 bases. Germline CDR1 and CDR2: SGHVS and FNYEAQ. Unmatched junction bases numbered 13, after V lost 11 bases and J lost 4 bases. The CDR3 is 15 amino acids.

As concerns this clone: A junction boundary mismatches the germline segment, possibly from a read error. This sequence joins TRBV7-6 and TRBJ2-7; D is possibly TRBD1 (6 bases). From germline, CDR1 is SGHVS and CDR2 FNYEAQ. This CDR3 has 17 amino acids. CDR3 sequence reads: CASSLAPRGRSSYEQYF. CDR3 in DNA: TGTGCCAGCAGCCTAGCCCCCAGGGGACGGAGCTCCTACGAGCAGTACTTC.

This clone was seen more than once but under ten times. Other DNA sequences of this sample code for an identical CDR3. This chain uses TRBV28 with TRBJ1-2; 7 nucleotides agree with TRBD1. The V gene end was trimmed by 4 bases and the J gene end by 7 bases; junction bases not matched to a gene: 0. Germline V CDR1 and CDR2: MDHEN, SYDVKM. CDR3 length equals 11 residues. The CDR3 sequence: CASSYRGGYTF. The CDR3 DNA reads TGTGCCAGCAGTTACAGGGGTGGCTACACCTTC.

This clone showed up just once. V gene TRBV5-4 combines with J gene TRBJ2-5; TRBD2 might be the D (8 bases). CDR3 length equals 15 residues. Trimming took 4 bases from V and 5 from J, leaving 18 bases between them. Germline CDR1 is SGHNT and CDR2 is YYREEE (reference sequence). CDR3 DNA: TGTGCCAGCAGCCCAGGGGGACTAGTATCGGAGACCCAGTACTTC. Translated, it gives CASSPGGLVSETQYF.

The chain combines TRBV30 with TRBJ2-3; TRBD2 is a possible D gene (6 bases). V was cut by 2 bases and J by 0 bases, with 18 bases left in between. Germline V CDR1 and CDR2: GTSNPN, SVGIG (reference sequence). The CDR3 is 17 residues long. The CDR3 DNA sequence: TGTGCCTGGAGTACCCTCGGCGGGGACCGTAGCACAGATACGCAGTATTTT. The encoded protein is CAWSTLGGDRSTDTQYF. Full variable domain (remainder filled in from reference TRBV30 and TRBJ2-3): SQTIHQWPATLVQPVGSPLSLECTVEGTSNPNLYWYRQAAGRGLQLLFYSVGIGQISSEVPQNLSASRPQDRQFILSSKKLLLSDSGFYLCAWSTLGGDRSTDTQYFGPGTRLTVL.

The rearrangement links TRBV15 to TRBJ2-2; maybe TRBD1 (5 bases). Trimming stripped 2 bases from V and 6 bases from J, with 16 bases between. The germline CDR1 and CDR2 sequences are LNHNV and YYDKDF (reference sequence). The CDR3 has 16 residues. The CDR3 protein is CATSRRPGNVAGELFF. The CDR3 DNA follows: TGTGCCACCAGCAGAAGGCCAGGGAATGTAGCCGGGGAGCTGTTTTTT. Using reference TRBV15 and TRBJ2-2 for the parts outside the CDR3, the full variable domain is DAMVIQNPRYQVTQFGKPVTLSCSQTLNHNVMYWYQQKSSQAPKLLFHYYDKDFNNEADTPDNFQSRRPNTSFCFLDIRSPGLGDTAMYLCATSRRPGNVAGELFFGEGSRLTVL.

V is TRBV6-5 and J is TRBJ2-7; the D is unclear. From germline, CDR1 is MNHEY and CDR2 SVGAGI. This CDR3 region has 15 residues. V lost 6 bases, J lost 2 bases, and 17 bases lay in between. As DNA, the CDR3 is TGTGCCAGCAGGGATACTGGGCAGGCACCCTACGAGCAGTACTTC. Its protein is CASRDTGQAPYEQYF.

The chain carries TRBV5-6 and TRBJ1-3; no clear D gene. The germline gives CDR1 SGHDT, CDR2 YYEEEE. CDR3 length equals 14 residues. V lost 0 bases and J 0 bases, leaving 4 bases between the germline ends. The CDR3 sequence: CASSLVSSGNTIYF. The CDR3 DNA reads as TGTGCCAGCAGCTTGGTTAGCTCTGGAAACACCATATATTTT.